The 20 T cell receptor beta chains listed next were all sequenced from one sample in a study of blood T cell repertoires in COVID-19. TCRdb keeps only in-frame clones here, not all; method: immunoSEQ multiplex PCR. The sample contains tens of thousands of clones, less than 85% of which appear only once. Material for sequencing was peripheral blood. These TCRs come from an older man with COVID-19, enrolled during active disease.

This clone was detected only once. The chain employs TRBV28 and TRBJ2-1, with D possibly matching TRBD1 (6 bases). Per germline, CDR1 MDHEN and CDR2 SYDVKM. This CDR3 is 13 amino acids long. Trimming took 5 bases from V and 8 from J, leaving 13 bases between them. The chain's CDR3 is CASSPIGGYEQFF. Here the CDR3 DNA reads TGTGCCAGCAGTCCTATTGGGGGCTATGAGCAGTTCTTC. The full variable domain, with the rest looked up from reference TRBV28 and TRBJ2-1, is DVKVTQSSRYLVKRTGEKVFLECVQDMDHENMFWYRQDPGLGLRLIYFSYDVKMKEKGDIPEGYSVSREKKERFSLILESASTNQTSMYLCASSPIGGYEQFFGPGTRLTVL.

A note on this clone: Compared with germline, one end of the junction differs, possibly owing to a read error. The chain is built from TRBV7-7 and TRBJ2-3, with TRBD2 identical over 16 bases. This CDR3 region has 17 residues. Per germline, CDR1 SSHAT and CDR2 FNYEAQ (reference sequence). CDR3 in amino acids: CASSLGLAGGAGDTQYF. Written as DNA, the CDR3 is TGTGCTAGCAGCTTGGGACTAGCGGGAGGGGCGGGAGATACGCAGTATTTT.

The rearrangement joins TRBV18 to TRBJ2-2; D is perhaps TRBD2 (5 bases). Trimming left V 2 bases short and J 1 base short, with 14 bases between. The CDR3 loop spans 17 amino acids. Germline lookup yields CDR1 KGHSH and CDR2 LQKENI. The CDR3, as DNA: TGTGCCAGCTCACCAATTATTGCTCGGGGGAACACCGGGGAGCTGTTTTTT. Translated: CASSPIIARGNTGELFF. Full variable domain (remainder filled in from reference TRBV18 and TRBJ2-2): NAGVMQNPRHLVRRRGQEARLRCSPMKGHSHVYWYRQLPEEGLKFMVYLQKENIIDESGMPKERFSAEFPKEGPSILRIQQVVRGDSAAYFCASSPIIARGNTGELFFGEGSRLTVL.

The chain employs TRBV11-1 and TRBJ2-2; weak D call: TRBD2 (5 bases). V lost 5 bases and J lost 7, with 11 bases in between. Germline loops: CDR1 SGHAT, CDR2 FQDESV (reference sequence). The CDR3 runs 13 residues. Here the CDR3 reads CASSADLIGELFF. The DNA of the CDR3 is TGTGCCAGCAGCGCGGACTTGATCGGGGAGCTGTTTTTT.

The rearrangement links TRBV28 to TRBJ2-1; 14 nucleotides match TRBD2. This CDR3 comprises 18 residues. After removal of 6 bases from V and 2 bases from J, the junction contained 9 bases not matched to a gene. CDR1 and CDR2 (germline): MDHEN, SYDVKM. CDR3 bases: TGTGCCAGCAGGCCCGGGACTAGCGGGAGTGTCACCTACAATGAGCAGTTCTTC. This translates into CASRPGTSGSVTYNEQFF.

The chain joins TRBV7-3 to TRBJ2-2; D is possibly TRBD2 (6 bases). This CDR3 has 14 residues. Deletions cut 5 bases from V and 4 bases from J, with 11 bases between. Germline-derived CDR1 and CDR2 are SGHTA and FQGTGA. CDR3: CASSPGGSTGELFF. As DNA, the CDR3 is TGTGCCAGCAGCCCCGGGGGTAGCACCGGGGAGCTGTTTTTT.

The chain links TRBV3-1 (or the pseudogene TRBV3-2) to TRBJ1-2; 9 bases are shared with TRBD1. J lost 7 bases, V lost 0 bases, and 6 bases had no gene match. CDR3 length: 15 amino acids. Germline values: CDR1 LGHDT, CDR2 YNNKEL (reference sequence). This CDR3 is CASSQELTGGGGYTF. For the CDR3, the DNA is TGTGCCAGCAGCCAAGAACTCACAGGGGGCGGTGGCTACACCTTC.

This clone turned up a few times. J is TRBJ2-4 and V is TRBV3-1 (or the pseudogene TRBV3-2); TRBD1 matches 7 bases. From germline, CDR1 is LGHDT and CDR2 YNNKEL (reference sequence). V gave up 4 bases and J gave up 6 bases; unmatched junction bases: 6. The CDR3 sequence is 14 residues long. The DNA of the CDR3 is TGTGCCAGCAGCCCTGGGACAGATCGAAACATTCAGTACTTC. Encoded protein: CASSPGTDRNIQYF.

The chain joins TRBV18 to TRBJ1-3; D unresolved. CDR3 size: 13 residues. Germline V gives CDR1 KGHSH, CDR2 LQKENI. V gave up 3 bases and J gave up 9 bases, with 12 bases separating them. The CDR3 DNA follows: TGTGCCAGCTCACCCCCCGCAGTTACCACCATATATTTT. Translating gives CASSPPAVTTIYF.

This clone has only one observation. The V gene is TRBV10-3, the J gene TRBJ2-1; 8 bases are shared with TRBD2. J gave up 8 bases and V 8 bases, and 8 bases lay outside the gene matches. CDR3 length equals 13 residues. Germline V gene sequence: CDR1 ENHRY, CDR2 SYGVKD. The CDR3 spells CAIHSGGRDEQFF. DNA for the CDR3: TGTGCCATCCACTCGGGAGGGCGAGATGAGCAGTTCTTC.

J is TRBJ1-6 and V is TRBV30; TRBD1 aligns across 8 bases. The CDR3 has 17 residues. V was pared by 2 bases and J by 0 bases, with 6 bases of the junction left unmatched. CDR1 GTSNPN and CDR2 SVGIG come from the germline V gene (reference sequence). The CDR3 region is CAWSRTGSSSYNSPLHF. The CDR3 DNA is TGTGCCTGGAGTAGGACAGGGTCGAGCTCCTATAATTCACCCCTCCACTTT. Together with reference TRBV30 and TRBJ1-6, the CDR3 gives the full variable domain: SQTIHQWPATLVQPVGSPLSLECTVEGTSNPNLYWYRQAAGRGLQLLFYSVGIGQISSEVPQNLSASRPQDRQFILSSKKLLLSDSGFYLCAWSRTGSSSYNSPLHFGNGTRLTVT.

The rearrangement joins TRBV24-1 to TRBJ2-2, with 8 bases that match TRBD2. The CDR3 loop spans 13 amino acids. The junction had 7 bases not matched to a gene; V was cut back by 12 bases and J by 5 bases. Germline V CDR1 and CDR2: KGHDR, SFDVKD. The CDR3 DNA reads TGTGCCTCCGGGGGGGTTCGGACCGGGGAGCTGTTTTTT. Amino acid sequence: CASGGVRTGELFF.

This chain connects TRBV27 to TRBJ1-2; D is ambiguous. There are 16 residues in the CDR3. The V gene's germline CDR1 is MNHEY and CDR2 SMNVEV (reference sequence). Trimming stripped 4 bases from V and 6 bases from J, with 21 bases between. The CDR3 nucleotides read TGTGCCAGCAGTTGGGCGGGTGAGGGCCCAACGAATGGCTACACCTTC. Amino acid sequence: CASSWAGEGPTNGYTF.

The V call is TRBV10-3, the J call TRBJ2-2, with 7 nucleotides matching TRBD1. There are 14 residues in the CDR3. Germline values: CDR1 ENHRY, CDR2 SYGVKD. With 8 bases clipped from V and 0 bases from J, the junction kept 3 bases outside the gene matches. The CDR3, as DNA: TGTGCCATCGGGACAGTCGCGAACACCGGGGAGCTGTTTTTT. This sequence encodes CAIGTVANTGELFF.

The gene calls are TRBV29-1 and TRBJ2-3, with 8 bases aligning to TRBD2. Trimming at V came to 5 bases and at J to 3 bases, leaving 7 bases not matched to a gene. CDR1 SQVTM and CDR2 ANQGSEA come from the germline V gene. This CDR3 spans 14 amino acids. The DNA for the CDR3 is TGCAGCGTTACCCGGGAGGGGACGACAGATACGCAGTATTTT. It specifies CSVTREGTTDTQYF.

Only a few counts were recorded for this clone. This rearrangement joins TRBV5-1 to TRBJ2-2, with D possibly TRBD1 on 5 matching bases. Germline CDR1 is SGHRS and CDR2 is YFSETQ. The CDR3 loop spans 15 amino acids. Trimming stripped 4 bases from V and 2 bases from J, with 12 bases between. As DNA, the CDR3 is TGCGCCAGCAGCAAAGGGGCTCCAAACACCGGGGAGCTGTTTTTT. Residues: CASSKGAPNTGELFF. The full variable domain, in which reference TRBV5-1 and TRBJ2-2 provide the parts outside the CDR3, is KAGVTQTPRYLIKTRGQQVTLSCSPISGHRSVSWYQQTPGQGLQFLFEYFSETQRNKGNFPGRFSGRQFSNSRSEMNVSTLELGDSALYLCASSKGAPNTGELFFGEGSRLTVL.

This clone has just a few counts. This chain joins TRBV28 and TRBJ1-1, with 7 bases identical to TRBD1. The CDR3 has 13 residues. CDR1 and CDR2 (germline): MDHEN, SYDVKM. J gave up 6 bases and V 5 bases, and 6 bases lay outside the gene matches. CDR3 in DNA: TGTGCCAGCAGTCCCGGGACAGTTCCTGAAGCTTTCTTT. This codes for CASSPGTVPEAFF.

In this sample, this clone turned up a few times. The chain carries TRBV5-4 and TRBJ2-5; 9 nucleotides align to TRBD2. V lost 4 bases to trimming and J lost 5 bases; unmatched junction nucleotides: 6. From germline, CDR1 is SGHNT and CDR2 YYREEE (reference sequence). The CDR3 is 14 residues long. This chain's CDR3 is CASSIAGAGETQYF. The CDR3 DNA follows: TGTGCCAGCAGCATAGCGGGAGCGGGGGAGACCCAGTACTTC. Using reference TRBV5-4 and TRBJ2-5 for the parts outside the CDR3, the full variable domain is ETGVTQSPTHLIKTRGQQVTLRCSSQSGHNTVSWYQQALGQGPQFIFQYYREEENGRGNFPPRFSGLQFPNYSSELNVNALELDDSALYLCASSIAGAGETQYFGPGTRLLVL.

The CDR3 DNA reads TGTGCCAGCAGGAGGAATGAGCAGTTCTTC. Encoded protein: CASRRNEQFF. J is TRBJ2-1 and V is TRBV2; D not resolved. Germline-derived CDR1 and CDR2 are SNHLY and FYNNEI. Deletions cut 6 bases from V and 7 bases from J, with 4 bases between. This CDR3 has 10 residues. The whole variable domain, remainder taken from reference TRBV2 and TRBJ2-1, is EPEVTQTPSHQVTQMGQEVILRCVPISNHLYFYWYRQILGQKVEFLVSFYNNEISEKSEIFDDQFSVERPDGSNFTLKIRSTKLEDSAMYFCASRRNEQFFGPGTRLTVL.

A single count supports this clone. The genes are TRBV18 and TRBJ2-1; no firm D call. V lost 0 bases and J lost 5, with 14 bases in between. This CDR3 region has 16 residues. Germline V gives CDR1 KGHSH, CDR2 LQKENI. CDR3: CASSPPFSLRNNEQFF. The CDR3 nucleotides are TGTGCCAGCTCACCACCGTTCTCCCTGCGAAACAATGAGCAGTTCTTC.